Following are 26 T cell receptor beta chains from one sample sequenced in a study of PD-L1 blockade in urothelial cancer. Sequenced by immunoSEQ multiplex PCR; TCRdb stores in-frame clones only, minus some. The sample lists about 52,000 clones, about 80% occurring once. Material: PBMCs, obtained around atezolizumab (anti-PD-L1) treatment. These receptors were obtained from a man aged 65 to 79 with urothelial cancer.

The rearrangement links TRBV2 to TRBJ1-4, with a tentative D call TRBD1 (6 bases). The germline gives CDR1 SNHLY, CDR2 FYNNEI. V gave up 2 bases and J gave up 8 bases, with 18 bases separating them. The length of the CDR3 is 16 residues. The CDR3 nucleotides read TGTGCCAGCAGTGAAAGGCAGGGGCGGTGGGGCGAAAAACTGTTTTTT. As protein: CASSERQGRWGEKLFF.

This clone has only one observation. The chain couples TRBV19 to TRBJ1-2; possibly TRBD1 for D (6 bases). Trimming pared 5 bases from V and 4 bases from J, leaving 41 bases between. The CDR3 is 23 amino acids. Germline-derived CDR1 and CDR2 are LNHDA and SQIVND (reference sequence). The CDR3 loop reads CASSSSAQWVQLLIRGGSYGYTF. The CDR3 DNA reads TGTGCCAGTAGTTCATCGGCCCAATGGGTGCAGTTGCTGATAAGGGGGGGCAGCTATGGCTACACCTTC.

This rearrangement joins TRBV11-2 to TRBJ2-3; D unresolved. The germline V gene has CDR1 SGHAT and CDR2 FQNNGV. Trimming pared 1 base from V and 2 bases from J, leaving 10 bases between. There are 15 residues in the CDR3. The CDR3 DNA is TGTGCCAGCAGCTTAGTCGGAACAGACACAGATACGCAGTATTTT. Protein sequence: CASSLVGTDTDTQYF.

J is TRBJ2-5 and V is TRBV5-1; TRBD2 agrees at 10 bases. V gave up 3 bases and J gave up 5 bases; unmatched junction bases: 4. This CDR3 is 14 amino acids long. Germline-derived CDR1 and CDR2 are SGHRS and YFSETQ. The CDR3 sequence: CASSWGTSEETQYF. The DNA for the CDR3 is TGCGCCAGCAGCTGGGGGACTAGCGAGGAGACCCAGTACTTC.

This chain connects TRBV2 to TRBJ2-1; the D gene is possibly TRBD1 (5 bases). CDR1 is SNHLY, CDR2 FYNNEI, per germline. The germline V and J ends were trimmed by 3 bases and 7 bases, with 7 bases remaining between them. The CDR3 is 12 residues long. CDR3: CASSEGPNEQFF. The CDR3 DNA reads TGTGCCAGCAGTGAGGGGCCGAATGAGCAGTTCTTC.

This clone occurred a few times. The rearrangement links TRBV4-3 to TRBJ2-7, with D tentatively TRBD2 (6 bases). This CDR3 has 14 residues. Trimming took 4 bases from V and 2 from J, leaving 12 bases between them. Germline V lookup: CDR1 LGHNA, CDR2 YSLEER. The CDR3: CASSLHSGAYEQYF. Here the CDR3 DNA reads TGCGCCAGCAGCCTACATAGCGGAGCCTACGAGCAGTACTTC.

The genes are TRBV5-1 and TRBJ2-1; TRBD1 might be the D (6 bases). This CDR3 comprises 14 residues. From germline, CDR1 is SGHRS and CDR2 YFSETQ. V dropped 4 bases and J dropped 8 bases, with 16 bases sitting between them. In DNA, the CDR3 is TGCGCCAGCAGCATCGGGACACCCGGCGATGAGCAGTTCTTC. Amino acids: CASSIGTPGDEQFF.

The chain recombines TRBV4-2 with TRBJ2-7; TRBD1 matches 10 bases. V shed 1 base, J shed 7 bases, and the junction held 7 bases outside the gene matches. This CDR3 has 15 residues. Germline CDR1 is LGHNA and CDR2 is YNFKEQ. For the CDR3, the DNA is TGTGCCAGCAGCCAAGCTGACGACAGGGGGCAAGAGCAGTACTTC. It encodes CASSQADDRGQEQYF.

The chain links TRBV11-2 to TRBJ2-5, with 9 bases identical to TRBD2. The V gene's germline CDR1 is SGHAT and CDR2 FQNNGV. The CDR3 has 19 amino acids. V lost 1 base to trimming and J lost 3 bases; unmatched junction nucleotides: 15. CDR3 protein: CASSLAQGIWSSGKETQYF. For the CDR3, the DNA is TGTGCCAGCAGCTTAGCCCAAGGGATTTGGTCTAGCGGGAAAGAGACCCAGTACTTC.

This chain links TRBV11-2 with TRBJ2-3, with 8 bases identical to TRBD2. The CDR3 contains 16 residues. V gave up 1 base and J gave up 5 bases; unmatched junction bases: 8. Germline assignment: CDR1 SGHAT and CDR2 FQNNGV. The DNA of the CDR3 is TGTGCCAGCAGCTTAGGGGTAGCGGGAATGGTAGATACGCAGTATTTT. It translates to CASSLGVAGMVDTQYF.

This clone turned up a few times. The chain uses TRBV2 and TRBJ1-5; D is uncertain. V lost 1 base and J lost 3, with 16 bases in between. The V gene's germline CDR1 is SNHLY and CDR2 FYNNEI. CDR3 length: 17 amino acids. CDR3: CASSEGGGLAFNQPQHF. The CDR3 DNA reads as TGTGCCAGCAGTGAAGGTGGAGGCTTGGCTTTCAATCAGCCCCAGCATTTT. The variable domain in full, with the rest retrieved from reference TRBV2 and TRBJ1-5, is EPEVTQTPSHQVTQMGQEVILRCVPISNHLYFYWYRQILGQKVEFLVSFYNNEISEKSEIFDDQFSVERPDGSNFTLKIRSTKLEDSAMYFCASSEGGGLAFNQPQHFGDGTRLSIL.

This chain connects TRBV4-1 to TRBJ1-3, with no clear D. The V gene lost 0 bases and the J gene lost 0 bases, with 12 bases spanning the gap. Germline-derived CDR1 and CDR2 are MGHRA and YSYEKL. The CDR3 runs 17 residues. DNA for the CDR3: TGCGCCAGCAGCCAAGATTCGGTCGGGTTCTCTGGAAACACCATATATTTT. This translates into CASSQDSVGFSGNTIYF.

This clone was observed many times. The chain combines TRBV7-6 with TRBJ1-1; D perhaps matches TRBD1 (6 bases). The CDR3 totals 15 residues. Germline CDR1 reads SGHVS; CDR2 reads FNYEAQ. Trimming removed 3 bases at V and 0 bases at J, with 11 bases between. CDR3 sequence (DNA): TGTGCCAGCAGCTTGTACAGGGAAATGAACACTGAAGCTTTCTTT. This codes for CASSLYREMNTEAFF.

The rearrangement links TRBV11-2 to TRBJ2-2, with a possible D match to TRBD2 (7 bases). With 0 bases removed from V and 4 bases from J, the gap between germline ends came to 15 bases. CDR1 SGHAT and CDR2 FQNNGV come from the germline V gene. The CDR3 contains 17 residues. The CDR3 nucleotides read TGTGCCAGCAGCTTAGACAGCGCGGGGGCAAGCACCGGGGAGCTGTTTTTT. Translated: CASSLDSAGASTGELFF.

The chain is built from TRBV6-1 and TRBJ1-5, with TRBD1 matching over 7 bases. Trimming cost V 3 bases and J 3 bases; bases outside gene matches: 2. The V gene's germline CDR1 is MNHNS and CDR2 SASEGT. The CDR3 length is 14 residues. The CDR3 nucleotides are TGTGCCAGCAGTGAGGGACAGTTCAATCAGCCCCAGCATTTT. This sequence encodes CASSEGQFNQPQHF.

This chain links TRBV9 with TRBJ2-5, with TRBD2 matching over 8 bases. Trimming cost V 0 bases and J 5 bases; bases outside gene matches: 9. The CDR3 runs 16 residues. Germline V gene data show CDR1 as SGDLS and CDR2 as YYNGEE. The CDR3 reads CASSVGLAGLRETQYF. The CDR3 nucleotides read TGTGCCAGCAGCGTAGGGCTAGCGGGTCTGAGGGAGACCCAGTACTTC.

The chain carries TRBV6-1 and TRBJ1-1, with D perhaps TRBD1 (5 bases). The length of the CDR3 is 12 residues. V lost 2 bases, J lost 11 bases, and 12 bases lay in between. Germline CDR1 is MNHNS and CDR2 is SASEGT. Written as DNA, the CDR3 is TGTGCCAGCAGTGAACATGGGGAGGGGGCTTTCTTT. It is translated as CASSEHGEGAFF.

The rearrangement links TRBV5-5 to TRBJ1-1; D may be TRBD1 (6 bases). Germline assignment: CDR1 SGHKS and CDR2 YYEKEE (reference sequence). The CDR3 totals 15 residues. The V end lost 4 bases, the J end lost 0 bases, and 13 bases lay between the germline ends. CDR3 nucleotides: TGTGCCAGCAGCCCCATACAGGGAATGAACACTGAAGCTTTCTTT. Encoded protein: CASSPIQGMNTEAFF. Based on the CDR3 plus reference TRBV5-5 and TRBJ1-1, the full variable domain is DAGVTQSPTHLIKTRGQQVTLRCSPISGHKSVSWYQQVLGQGPQFIFQYYEKEERGRGNFPDRFSARQFPNYSSELNVNALLLGDSALYLCASSPIQGMNTEAFFGQGTRLTVV.

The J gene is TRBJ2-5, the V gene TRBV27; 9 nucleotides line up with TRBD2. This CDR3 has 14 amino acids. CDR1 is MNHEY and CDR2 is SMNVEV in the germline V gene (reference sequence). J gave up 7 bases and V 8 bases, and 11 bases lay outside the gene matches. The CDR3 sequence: CASGGSGSPRTQYF. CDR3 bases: TGTGCCAGCGGGGGTAGCGGGAGCCCACGGACCCAGTACTTC.

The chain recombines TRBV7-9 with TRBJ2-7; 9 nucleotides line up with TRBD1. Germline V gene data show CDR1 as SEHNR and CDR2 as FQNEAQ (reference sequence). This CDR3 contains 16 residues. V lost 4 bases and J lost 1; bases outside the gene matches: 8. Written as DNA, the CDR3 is TGTGCCAGCAGCTCCAGGACAGGGGAAGATTCCTACGAGCAGTACTTC. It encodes CASSSRTGEDSYEQYF. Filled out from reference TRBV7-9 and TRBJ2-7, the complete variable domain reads DTGVSQNPRHKITKRGQNVTFRCDPISEHNRLYWYRQTLGQGPEFLTYFQNEAQLEKSRLLSDRFSAERPKGSFSTLEIQRTEQGDSAMYLCASSSRTGEDSYEQYFGPGTRLTVT.

CDR3 region: CASSSPGTASYEQYF. The CDR3 region has the DNA TGTGCCAGCAGCTCACCCGGGACAGCCTCCTACGAGCAGTACTTC. The chain combines TRBV7-2 with TRBJ2-7, with TRBD1 matching over 7 bases. The V and J ends lost 4 bases and 0 bases, in that order; junction bases with no gene match: 6. Germline CDR1 is SGHTA and CDR2 is FQGNSA. This CDR3 is built from 15 residues.

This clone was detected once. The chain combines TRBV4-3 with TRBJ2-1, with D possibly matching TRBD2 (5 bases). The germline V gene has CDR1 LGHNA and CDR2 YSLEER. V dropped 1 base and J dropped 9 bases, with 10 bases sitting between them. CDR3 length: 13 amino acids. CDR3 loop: CASSQVVRAEQFF. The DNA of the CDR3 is TGCGCCAGCAGCCAAGTGGTGCGGGCTGAGCAGTTCTTC.

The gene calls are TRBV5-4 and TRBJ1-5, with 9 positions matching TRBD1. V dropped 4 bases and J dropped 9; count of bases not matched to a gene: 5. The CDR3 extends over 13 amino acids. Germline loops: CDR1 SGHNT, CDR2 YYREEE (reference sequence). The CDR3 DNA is TGTGCCAGCAGCCAGGACAGGGGAGGGCCCCAGCATTTT. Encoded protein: CASSQDRGGPQHF.

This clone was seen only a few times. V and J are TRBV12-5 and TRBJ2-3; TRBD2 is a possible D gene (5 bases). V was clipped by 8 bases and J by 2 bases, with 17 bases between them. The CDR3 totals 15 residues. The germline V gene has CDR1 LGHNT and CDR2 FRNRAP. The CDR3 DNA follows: TGTGCTAGTTGTCCGAGGGCTACGCCCACAGATACGCAGTATTTT. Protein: CASCPRATPTDTQYF.

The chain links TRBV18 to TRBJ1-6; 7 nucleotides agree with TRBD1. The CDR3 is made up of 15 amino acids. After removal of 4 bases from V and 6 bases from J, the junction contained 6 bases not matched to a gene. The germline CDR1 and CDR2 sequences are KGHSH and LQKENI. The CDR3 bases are TGTGCCAGCTCACAAGACAGGGTGATTAATTCACCCCTCCACTTT. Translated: CASSQDRVINSPLHF.

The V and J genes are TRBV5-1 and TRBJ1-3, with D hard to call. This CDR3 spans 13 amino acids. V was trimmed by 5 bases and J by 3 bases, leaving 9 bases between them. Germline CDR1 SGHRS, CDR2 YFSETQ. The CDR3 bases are TGCGCCAGCAGTCCCCAGAATGGAAACACCATATATTTT. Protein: CASSPQNGNTIYF.